This is a list of T cell receptor beta chains from one sample in a study of T cell repertoires in cytomegalovirus infection. These receptors are not linked to any known antigen. Using its own MiXCR run on the reads, TCRdb lists one record per CDR3 protein. The table has about 120,000 distinct CDR3 sequences, 30% seen once. The sequencing used CD8+ T cells from cultured PBMCs, collected from culture after CMV antigen stimulation. The receptor source for this set is a human donor in good health (CMV status not recorded). Some clones in this sample may be carry-over from other donors' samples. CDR3s leave out the opening cysteine and the closing phenylalanine or tryptophan. Size values are once, few and many counts, or a class for expanded clones, and some rows have none.

V gene: TRBV7-9
clone size: few
CDR3 protein: ASTIGGVVGNEQF

V gene: TRBV7-2
clone size: .
CDR3 protein: ASSPRWGGYEQY

V gene: TRBV4-2
clone size: .
CDR3 protein: ASSQDSDSPPYEQY

V gene: TRBV28
clone size: .
CDR3 protein: ASRVGTSGGNEQF

V gene: TRBV15
clone size: .
CDR3 protein: ATSRDRAGGGDEQY

V gene: TRBV5-1
clone size: .
CDR3 protein: ASSPLGTDRSSNEQF

V gene: TRBV4-3
clone size: .
CDR3 protein: ASSQASMTGLYTGELF

V gene: TRBV6-1
clone size: .
CDR3 protein: ASSPGTQFPNYGYT

V gene: TRBV6-1
clone size: .
CDR3 protein: ASSYSDTSYEQY

V gene: TRBV6-2/TRBV6-3
clone size: .
CDR3 protein: ASSQPLAGDTQY

V gene: TRBV28
clone size: many
CDR3 protein: ASSSHTSYNEQF

V gene: TRBV4-3
clone size: few
CDR3 protein: ASSQDSRGDTGELF

V gene: TRBV7-2
clone size: .
CDR3 protein: TSSSLTSGVSYEQY

V gene: TRBV7-8
clone size: many
CDR3 protein: ASSLGSLAGSGENTEAF

V gene: TRBV6-1
clone size: few
CDR3 protein: ASSPPTGRETQY

V gene: TRBV25-1
clone size: .
CDR3 protein: ASSEWGASGYT

V gene: TRBV28
clone size: .
CDR3 protein: ASSFTGLNQPQH

V gene: TRBV10-3
clone size: few
CDR3 protein: ATTLSGDYGYT

V gene: TRBV7-9
clone size: few
CDR3 protein: ASSSFRGTGDYT

V gene: TRBV24-1
clone size: .
CDR3 protein: APRRGPPLDGYT

V gene: TRBV29-1
clone size: .
CDR3 protein: SVLTDNTEAF

V gene: TRBV6-6
clone size: .
CDR3 protein: ASSYVRVRGQPQH

V gene: TRBV7-4
clone size: .
CDR3 protein: ASSTGTGGRGGPSYEQY

V gene: TRBV4-1
clone size: few
CDR3 protein: ASSHQLEQF

V gene: TRBV12-3/TRBV12-4
clone size: .
CDR3 protein: ASSLAYGYT

V gene: TRBV15
clone size: .
CDR3 protein: ATSRAVGAAQPQH

V gene: TRBV5-6
clone size: .
CDR3 protein: ASSLATGDASPLH

V gene: TRBV4-3
clone size: .
CDR3 protein: ASSQSLTGELF

V gene: TRBV29-1
clone size: many
CDR3 protein: SVERLAGNYEQY

V gene: TRBV19
clone size: .
CDR3 protein: ASSIRAGTEAF

V gene: TRBV11-1
clone size: .
CDR3 protein: ASSLATGVKNNEQF

V gene: TRBV12-3/TRBV12-4
clone size: few
CDR3 protein: ASTLSGGSREQY

V gene: TRBV7-2
clone size: many
CDR3 protein: ASNLGGGYNEQF

V gene: TRBV5-6
clone size: many
CDR3 protein: ASSLTGTPGY

V gene: TRBV6-1
clone size: .
CDR3 protein: ASSLDRENSPLH

V gene: TRBV7-3
clone size: .
CDR3 protein: ASSFLGGDTEAF

V gene: TRBV5-5
clone size: many
CDR3 protein: ASSFFQGPTVAGELF

V gene: TRBV19
clone size: .
CDR3 protein: ASSILGQLSSTDTQY

V gene: TRBV3-1
clone size: .
CDR3 protein: ASSQTTTSGNTIY

V gene: TRBV24-1
clone size: .
CDR3 protein: ATSDATGSHTEAF

V gene: TRBV28
clone size: .
CDR3 protein: ASSFLLGTDEQY

V gene: TRBV7-7
clone size: .
CDR3 protein: ASSASMNYEQY

V gene: TRBV7-2
clone size: .
CDR3 protein: ASSLEGQGYSYEQY

V gene: TRBV28
clone size: many
CDR3 protein: ASSLSRDMSEAF

V gene: TRBV11-1
clone size: few
CDR3 protein: ASSLETDNEQF

V gene: TRBV27
clone size: .
CDR3 protein: ASSSRQGAKDTQY

V gene: TRBV28
clone size: .
CDR3 protein: ASSPLKAPQKGEKLF

V gene: TRBV12-3/TRBV12-4
clone size: .
CDR3 protein: ASSPTEGAEDTQY

V gene: TRBV7-6
clone size: few
CDR3 protein: ASSLALPGQGDGYT

V gene: TRBV27
clone size: .
CDR3 protein: ASSTHEGRTYNEQF

V gene: TRBV7-9
clone size: .
CDR3 protein: ASSSGGPNYGYT

V gene: TRBV9
clone size: .
CDR3 protein: ASSSGQGNQPQH

V gene: TRBV7-2
clone size: many
CDR3 protein: ASSLDLQEGLVQPQH

V gene: TRBV24-1
clone size: few
CDR3 protein: ATSDPRRGKETQY

V gene: TRBV5-6
clone size: many
CDR3 protein: ASSSGTGYYNEQF

V gene: TRBV27
clone size: many
CDR3 protein: ASSFRENTEAF

V gene: TRBV6-5
clone size: .
CDR3 protein: ASSYSAVPGADTQY

V gene: TRBV7-9
clone size: .
CDR3 protein: ASSSWTGGDEQF

V gene: TRBV13
clone size: .
CDR3 protein: ASSGAGTGGFVTSYEQY